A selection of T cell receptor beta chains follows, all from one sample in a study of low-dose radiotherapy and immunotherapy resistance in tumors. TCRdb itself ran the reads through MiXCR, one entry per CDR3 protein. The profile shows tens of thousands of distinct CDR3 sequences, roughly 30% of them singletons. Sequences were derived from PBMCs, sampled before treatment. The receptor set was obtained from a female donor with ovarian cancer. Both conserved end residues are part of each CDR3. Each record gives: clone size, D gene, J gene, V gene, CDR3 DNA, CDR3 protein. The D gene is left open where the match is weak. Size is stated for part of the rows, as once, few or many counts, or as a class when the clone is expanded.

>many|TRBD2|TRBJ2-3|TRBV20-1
TGCAGTGCTAGCGTCGCGGGGGATGTAGATACGCAGTATTTT
CSASVAGDVDTQYF
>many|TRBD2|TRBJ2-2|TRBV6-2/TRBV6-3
TGTGCCATCCAGGGACTAGCGACCTCCGGGGAGCTGTTTTTT
CAIQGLATSGELFF
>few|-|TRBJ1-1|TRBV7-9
TGTGCCAGCAGCACAAGAGGGGGGGACACTGAAGCTTTCTTT
CASSTRGGDTEAFF
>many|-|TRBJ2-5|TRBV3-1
TGTGCCAGCAGCCACCAGACACCCGCGTACCAAGAGACCCAGTACTTC
CASSHQTPAYQETQYF
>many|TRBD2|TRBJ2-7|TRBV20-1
TGCAGTGCTGGACTAGCGGGTCTCTACGAGCAGTACTTC
CSAGLAGLYEQYF
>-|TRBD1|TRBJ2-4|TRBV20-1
TGCAGTGCTACCAGGGCCACAGGGGCTTTAGCCAAAAACATTCAGTACTTC
CSATRATGALAKNIQYF
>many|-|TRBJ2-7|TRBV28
TGTGCCAGCAGCACCTCGTTGGGGGTCCACGAGCAGTACTTC
CASSTSLGVHEQYF
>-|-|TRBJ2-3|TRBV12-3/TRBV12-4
TGTGCCAGCAGTTTGCTGACAGATAGCACAGATACGCAGTATTTT
CASSLLTDSTDTQYF
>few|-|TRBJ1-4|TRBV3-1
TGTGCCAGCAGCCCCTCGGGATCAACTAATGAAAAACTGTTTTTT
CASSPSGSTNEKLFF
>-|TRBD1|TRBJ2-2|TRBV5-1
TGCGCCAGCAGCTTGGAAGTGACAGGGGTCACCGGGGAGCTGTTTTTT
CASSLEVTGVTGELFF
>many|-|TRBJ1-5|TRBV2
TGTGCCAGCAGCTACGCACACGCCAATCAGCCCCAGCATTTT
CASSYAHANQPQHF
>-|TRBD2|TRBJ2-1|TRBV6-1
TGTGCCAGCAGTGAAGCCGGGACTATCAATGAGCAGTTCTTC
CASSEAGTINEQFF
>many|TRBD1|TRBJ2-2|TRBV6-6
TGTGCCAGCAGTTACAGCACAGGGGGCGGGAGCACCGGGGAGCTGTTTTTT
CASSYSTGGGSTGELFF
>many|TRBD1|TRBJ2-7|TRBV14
TGTGCCAGCAGCCAACCCTGGACAGGGGGAAACTACGAGCAGTACTTC
CASSQPWTGGNYEQYF
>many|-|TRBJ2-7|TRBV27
TGTGCCAGCAGTTACAGGGCTAAAGATTACGAGCAGTACTTC
CASSYRAKDYEQYF
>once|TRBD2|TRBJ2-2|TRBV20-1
TGCAGTGCGAGAACTAGCGGGAGGGCCACCGGGGAGCTGTTTTTT
CSARTSGRATGELFF
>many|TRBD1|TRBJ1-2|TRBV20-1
TGCAGTGCTAGAGACGGGGACAGGGGAATCTATGGCTACACCTTC
CSARDGDRGIYGYTF
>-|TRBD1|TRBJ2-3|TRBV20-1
TGCAGTGCTTCAAAACGGACAGGGAGCACAGATACGCAGTATTTT
CSASKRTGSTDTQYF
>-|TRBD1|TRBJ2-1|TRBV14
TGTGCCAGCAGTTCCACCGGGACAGGGGGCAGGCTACCCAATGAGCAGTTCTTC
CASSSTGTGGRLPNEQFF
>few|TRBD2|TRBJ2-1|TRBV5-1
TGCGCCAGCAGACAACTAGCGGGGGGCCACAATGAGCAGTTCTTC
CASRQLAGGHNEQFF
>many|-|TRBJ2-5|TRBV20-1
TGCAGTGCTAGACTCAGGGAAGAGACCCAGTACTTC
CSARLREETQYF
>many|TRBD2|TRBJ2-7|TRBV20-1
TGCAGTGCTACTAGCGGGGGCCTCTACGAGCAGTACTTC
CSATSGGLYEQYF
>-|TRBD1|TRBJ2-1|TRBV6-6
TGTGCCAGCAGTGGCACGCCGGGACAGTACAATGAGCAGTTCTTC
CASSGTPGQYNEQFF
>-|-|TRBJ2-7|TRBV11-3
TGTGCCAGCAGCTTAGAGGGGGTCGACGAGCAGTACTTC
CASSLEGVDEQYF
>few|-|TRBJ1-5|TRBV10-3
TGTGCCATCAGTGAGGGGGGCGGTCAGCCCCAGCATTTT
CAISEGGGQPQHF
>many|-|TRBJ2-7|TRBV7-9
TGTGCCAGCAGCTTAAACAGAAGGCCCTACGAGCAGTACTTC
CASSLNRRPYEQYF
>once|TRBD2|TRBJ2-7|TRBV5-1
TGCGCCAGCAAATTGAGAGCGGGAGAATCGACCGAGCAGTACTTC
CASKLRAGESTEQYF
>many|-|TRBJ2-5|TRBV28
TGTGCCAGCAGTTTGGCAGGGGTATCGGAGACCCAGTACTTC
CASSLAGVSETQYF
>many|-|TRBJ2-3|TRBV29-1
TGCAGCGGATCCAGTGAGAGGGCCACAGATACGCAGTATTTT
CSGSSERATDTQYF